This TCR beta chain was recovered during a study of blood T cell repertoires in COVID-19. Study-wide context: Samples came from the United States, Italy and Spain, spanning acute and convalescent COVID-19. PBMCs, B-cell-depleted T cells, or T cells were the source of the cDNA or gDNA that made up the material.

The germline V gene encodes CDR1 SGHTA and CDR2 FQGNSA. V lost 1 base to trimming and J lost 2 bases; unmatched junction nucleotides: 8. The length of the CDR3 is 16 residues. Per the authors' pipeline: Reference gene primers were amplified, and this amplification served to estimate nucleated cell counts. Clones were sequenced by immunoSEQ multiplex PCR, and TCRdb holds only the in-frame ones, with some missing. Clonal size and the V and J genes are those of that table, whereas D and trimming came from the DNA. The repertoire includes about 300,000 clones, just under 90% of them detected once, and 1.5% to 2% sits in the top ten. Patients at the Seattle site were enrolled during active infection and followed longitudinally.

This TCR came from a woman aged 25 to 39 with COVID-19, enrolled during active disease. The chain recombines TRBV7-2 with TRBJ2-7, with 7 positions matching TRBD1. The sequencing sample was made of peripheral blood. The CDR3 spells CASSLVGQGDTYEQYF. Here the CDR3 DNA reads TGTGCCAGCAGCTTAGTAGGGCAGGGGGATACCTACGAGCAGTACTTC.